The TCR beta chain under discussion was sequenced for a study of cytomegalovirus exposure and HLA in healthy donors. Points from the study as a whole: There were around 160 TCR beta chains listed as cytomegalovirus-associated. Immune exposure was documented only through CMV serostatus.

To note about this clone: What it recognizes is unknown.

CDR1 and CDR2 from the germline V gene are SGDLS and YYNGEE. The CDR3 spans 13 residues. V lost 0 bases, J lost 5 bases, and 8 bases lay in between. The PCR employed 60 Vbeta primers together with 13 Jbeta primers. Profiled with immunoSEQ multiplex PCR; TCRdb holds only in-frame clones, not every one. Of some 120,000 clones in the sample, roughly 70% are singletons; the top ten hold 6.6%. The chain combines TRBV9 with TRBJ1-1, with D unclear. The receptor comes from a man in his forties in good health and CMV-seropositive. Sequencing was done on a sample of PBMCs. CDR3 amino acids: CASSVARETEAFF. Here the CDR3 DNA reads TGTGCCAGCAGCGTAGCTCGGGAAACTGAAGCTTTCTTT.